These T cell receptor beta chains were read from a single sample in a study of blood T cell repertoires in COVID-19. The data were produced by immunoSEQ multiplex PCR, yet TCRdb's version contains in-frame clones alone and is incomplete. The data contain a few hundred thousand clones, less than 90% of them seen just once; the ten biggest clones take up approximately 20%. Material for sequencing was peripheral blood. Receptors originate from a man aged 25 to 40 with active or convalescent COVID-19. Both conserved end residues are part of each CDR3. D genes are given only for firm matches. Clone size appears in some rows only: once, few, many, or a class for an expanded clone.

size	D	V	J	CDR3	DNA
-	-	TRBV2	TRBJ2-7	CASVPLGTYEQYF	TGTGCCAGCGTTCCCCTGGGGACTTACGAGCAGTACTTC
-	TRBD1	TRBV18	TRBJ1-4	CASSPRDRGATNEKLFF	TGTGCCAGCTCACCCCGTGACAGGGGAGCAACTAATGAAAAACTGTTTTTT
-	TRBD2	TRBV19	TRBJ2-1	CASSTPGTSGEGARNEQFF	TGTGCCAGTAGTACCCCCGGGACTAGCGGGGAGGGGGCTCGCAATGAGCAGTTCTTC
few	-	TRBV7-9	TRBJ2-3	CASSPQSTDTQYF	TGTGCCAGCAGTCCACAAAGCACAGATACGCAGTATTTT
-	TRBD1	TRBV7-9	TRBJ2-7	CASSFFAGGIYEQYF	TGTGCCAGCAGCTTCTTTGCAGGGGGCATCTACGAGCAGTACTTC
-	-	TRBV6-6	TRBJ1-3	CASISQGRSGNTIYF	TGTGCCAGCATTTCCCAGGGGAGATCTGGAAACACCATATATTTT
few	-	TRBV12-3/TRBV12-4	TRBJ2-3	CASSSTNPVAQYF	TGTGCCAGCAGTTCAACCAACCCAGTTGCGCAGTATTTT
-	TRBD2	TRBV7-2	TRBJ2-3	CASSKLAATTDTQYF	TGTGCCAGCAGCAAACTAGCGGCGACCACAGATACGCAGTATTTT
-	-	TRBV5-1	TRBJ1-5	CASSLSGGPNQPQHF	TGCGCCAGCAGCTTGTCTGGCGGTCCAAATCAGCCCCAGCATTTT
-	-	TRBV29-1	TRBJ1-2	CSGDSGKYGYTF	TGCAGCGGGGACTCAGGGAAGTACGGCTACACCTTC
once	-	TRBV6-6	TRBJ2-4	CASSYSDTTAIQYF	TGTGCCAGCAGTTACTCGGACACCACGGCCATTCAGTACTTC
-	-	TRBV4-1	TRBJ1-6	CASSQETLYNSPLHF	TGCGCCAGCAGCCAAGAAACTCTGTATAATTCACCCCTCCACTTT
-	-	TRBV27	TRBJ1-6	CATTALNSPLHF	TGTGCCACTACTGCCTTGAATTCACCCCTCCACTTT
-	-	TRBV25-1	TRBJ2-3	CASSDPGTAGRTQYF	TGTGCCAGCAGTGACCCCGGGACGGCTGGGAGGACGCAGTATTTT
once	TRBD2	TRBV9	TRBJ2-1	CASSVNSGGAIEQFF	TGTGCCAGCAGCGTGAATAGCGGGGGGGCGATTGAGCAGTTCTTC
-	-	TRBV4-3	TRBJ1-1	CASRGATEAFF	TGCGCCAGCAGGGGGGCAACTGAAGCTTTCTTT
-	-	TRBV5-1	TRBJ1-1	CASSRDRDKNTEAFF	TGCGCCAGCAGCAGAGACCGGGACAAAAACACTGAAGCTTTCTTT
-	-	TRBV7-9	TRBJ1-2	CASSLAPTLQGNQGYTF	TGTGCCAGCAGCTTAGCCCCCACTCTACAGGGAAATCAGGGCTACACCTTC
-	TRBD2	TRBV4-1	TRBJ2-1	CASSPRTSGMSTYNEQFF	TGCGCCAGCAGTCCCCGGACTAGCGGGATGTCTACCTACAATGAGCAGTTCTTC
-	-	TRBV7-9	TRBJ1-1	CASSFLGGPTEAFF	TGTGCCAGCAGCTTTTTGGGGGGGCCCACTGAAGCTTTCTTT
-	TRBD1	TRBV2	TRBJ1-5	CASSSTGEYQPQHF	TGTGCCAGCAGTTCCACAGGGGAATATCAGCCCCAGCATTTT
-	-	TRBV27	TRBJ1-1	CASSSGGQGAFF	TGTGCCAGCAGTTCGGGAGGACAAGGGGCTTTCTTT
few	TRBD1	TRBV4-2	TRBJ1-2	CASSPTGQGANGYTF	TGTGCCAGCAGTCCTACCGGACAGGGGGCTAATGGCTACACCTTC
-	TRBD1	TRBV15	TRBJ1-5	CATRRGLEGNQPQHF	TGTGCCACCAGGAGGGGGCTGGAGGGGAATCAGCCCCAGCATTTT
-	TRBD1	TRBV5-4	TRBJ1-6	CASTRDREGSPLHF	TGTGCCAGCACTCGGGACAGGGAGGGATCACCCCTCCACTTT
few	-	TRBV30	TRBJ1-1	CASQREGTTEAFF	TGTGCCTCACAGAGGGAGGGTACCACTGAAGCTTTCTTT
-	-	TRBV7-2	TRBJ2-1	CASSFRNSPSDEQFF	TGTGCCAGCAGCTTCCGCAATAGCCCCTCCGATGAGCAGTTCTTC
-	TRBD1	TRBV7-9	TRBJ1-1	CASSPTGVSTEAFF	TGTGCCAGCAGTCCTACAGGGGTGAGCACTGAAGCTTTCTTT
-	-	TRBV28	TRBJ2-5	CASSLFAGQETQYF	TGTGCCAGCAGTTTATTTGCGGGGCAAGAGACCCAGTACTTC
-	TRBD1	TRBV7-3	TRBJ2-1	CASSLNRDRVNEQFF	TGTGCCAGCAGCTTAAACCGGGACAGGGTCAATGAGCAGTTCTTC
-	TRBD2	TRBV7-2	TRBJ2-7	CASSSPSGGHYEQYF	TGTGCCAGCAGCAGCCCGAGCGGGGGCCACTACGAGCAGTACTTC
-	TRBD1	TRBV18	TRBJ1-1	CASSPQGAGTEAFF	TGTGCCAGCTCACCACAGGGGGCGGGTACTGAAGCTTTCTTT
-	-	TRBV19	TRBJ2-1	CASSIAEFSYNEQFF	TGTGCCAGTAGTATAGCGGAGTTCTCCTACAATGAGCAGTTCTTC
-	TRBD1	TRBV18	TRBJ1-5	CASSPFSTGGQVGPQHF	TGTGCCAGCTCACCCTTCTCGACAGGGGGCCAGGTTGGGCCCCAGCATTTT